This TCR beta chain comes out of a study of T cells in localized non-small cell lung cancer. Study-level results: Appearance in adjacent lung was seen for a median around 55 of the top 100 tumor clones. The highest T cell clonality was in uninvolved adjacent lung, above tumor. Longer overall survival associated with higher blood T cell density; shorter survival with higher adjacent-lung clonality. Heterogeneity remains possible because sequencing was limited to only one tumor region.

Assay: immunoSEQ multiplex PCR; the TCRdb copy retains only in-frame clones and omits some. The data contain around 96,000 clones, approximately 91% of them singletons. There are a few counts of this clone. Its antigen is currently unknown. This CDR3 has 16 residues. V lost 0 bases to trimming and J lost 9 bases, with 18 bases between them. CDR1 is LNHNV, CDR2 YYDKDF, per germline (reference sequence). The sequence came from a woman aged 35 to 70 with stage II squamous cell lung carcinoma. The V gene is TRBV15, the J gene TRBJ1-5; D ambiguous. Sequenced material: PBMCs, taken before any cancer treatment. The CDR3 loop is CATSRDQGGRFGPQHF. CDR3 in DNA: TGTGCCACCAGCAGAGATCAAGGAGGGCGCTTTGGGCCCCAGCATTTT.